The clone carrying this TCR beta chain has a handful of counts. The repertoire was sequenced with immunoSEQ multiplex PCR; TCRdb's copy has only in-frame clones and lacks some. The sample holds 50,000 to 75,000 clones, around 93% seen once. This entry is derived from a study of technical replicates of blood from a handful of donors. The CDR3 loop spans 15 amino acids. With 1 base removed from V and 7 bases from J, the gap between germline ends came to 13 bases. Germline values: CDR1 SGHVS, CDR2 FQNEAQ. The sequencing input was PBMCs. The receptor's source is a human donor in good health. Some clones in this sample may be carry-over from other donors' samples. V and J are TRBV7-8 and TRBJ1-4, with D possibly TRBD1 on 5 matching bases. Written as DNA, the CDR3 is TGTGCCAGCAGCTTAGTCCTGGGGCTGGGTGAAAAACTGTTTTTT. Protein product: CASSLVLGLGEKLFF.